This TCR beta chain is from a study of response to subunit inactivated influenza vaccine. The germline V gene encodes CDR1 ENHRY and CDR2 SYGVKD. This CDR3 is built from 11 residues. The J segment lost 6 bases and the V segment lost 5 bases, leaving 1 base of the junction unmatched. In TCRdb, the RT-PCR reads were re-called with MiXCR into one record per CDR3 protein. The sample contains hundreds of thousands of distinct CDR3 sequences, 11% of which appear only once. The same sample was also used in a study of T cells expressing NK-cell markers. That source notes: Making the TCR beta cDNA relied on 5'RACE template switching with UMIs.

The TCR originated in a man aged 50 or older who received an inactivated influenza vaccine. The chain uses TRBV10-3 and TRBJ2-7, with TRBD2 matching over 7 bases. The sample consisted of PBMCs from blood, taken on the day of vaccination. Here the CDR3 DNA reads TGTGCCATCAGTCGGACTAGCGAGCAGTACTTC. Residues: CAISRTSEQYF.